The T cell receptor beta chain under discussion was sequenced for a study of blood T cells in healthy people across ages. Then a second PCR, running roughly 7 to 11 cycles, was carried out with a sample-barcoded 5' primer and a J-beta primer mix. Each CDR3 protein is one row after TCRdb ran MiXCR on the 5' RACE reads. The sample comprises about 780,000 distinct CDR3 sequences, 35% to 60% of which are singletons, and roughly 20% rests with the top ten. The source of this sequence is a man of 80 years or more in good health. What was sequenced was blood.

CDR3 protein: CASSKTSGSPDTQYF. For the CDR3, the DNA is TGTGCCAGCAGCAAGACTAGCGGGAGTCCAGATACGCAGTATTTT. The chain joins TRBV7-8 to TRBJ2-3; TRBD2 matches at 12 bases. Looked up from germline, CDR1 is SGHVS and CDR2 is FQNEAQ. V lost 5 bases to trimming and J lost 4 bases; unmatched junction nucleotides: 4. This CDR3 is 15 amino acids long.